This T cell receptor beta chain was captured by sequencing in a study of shared clonotypes between healthy human individuals. Study information: Sampling drew on donors who were a couple of women and three men aged 18 to 49.

Participating donors were healthy, HIV-negative adults free of recent acute infections or vaccinations. CD4+ cells were split into CD45RA+ naive and CD45RA-negative memory subsets. Regarding this clone: What it binds is unknown.

Repertoires were generated with immunoSEQ multiplex PCR, while TCRdb's copy carries only in-frame clones and drops some. The sample yields around 2.1 million clones, approximately 94% seen once. The V segment lost 3 bases and the J segment 3 bases; nucleotides outside the gene matches: 11. This CDR3 spans 17 amino acids. The germline V gene has CDR1 SGHTA and CDR2 FQGNSA. Whole-study results and caveats: Memory subsets had estimated richness that was generally smaller than that of naive subsets.

This receptor was taken from a man aged 18 to 30 in good health. Sequenced input: naive CD4+ T cells sorted from blood. Specified subset: CD45RA+ positively selected. The rearrangement joins TRBV7-2 to TRBJ1-3; 7 bases map to TRBD1. The CDR3 region is CASSLVGQQLLGNTIYF. DNA of the CDR3: TGTGCCAGCAGCTTGGTGGGACAGCAGCTGCTTGGAAACACCATATATTTT. Complete variable domain (other parts from reference TRBV7-2 and TRBJ1-3): GAGVSQSPSNKVTEKGKDVELRCDPISGHTALYWYRQSLGQGLEFLIYFQGNSAPDKSGLPSDRFSAERTGGSVSTLTIQRTQQEDSAVYLCASSLVGQQLLGNTIYFGEGSWLTVV.